This T cell receptor (beta chain) is from a study of blood T cells in healthy people across ages. General study findings and limits: A strong correlation between TCR beta diversity and naive T cell percentage was seen. Diversity figures based on one million T cells were deemed too low. Diversity of TCR beta per million T cells declined in a roughly linear way with age.

Primed by a sample-barcoded 5' primer and a J-beta primer mix, a second PCR proceeded for about 7 to 11 cycles. TCRdb redid the calling of the 5' RACE reads with MiXCR, one entry per CDR3 protein. The sample includes about 1.5 million distinct CDR3 sequences, under 55% of them seen just once. Germline values: CDR1 DFQATT, CDR2 SNEGSKA (reference sequence). V was trimmed by 5 bases and J by 4 bases, leaving 15 bases between them. This CDR3 is built from 15 residues. In its sample, this clonotype was seen a few times. Its antigen is unknown. The people who gave samples were healthy Caucasians from Russia, aged about 6 to 100.

This receptor was taken from a woman between 18 and 29 years old in good health. The chain has TRBV20-1 and TRBJ1-6; TRBD1 might be the D (6 bases). What was sequenced was blood. The CDR3 DNA reads as TGCAGTGCTCCGAGCGACAGGAGTTATAATTCACCCCTCCACTTT. This sequence encodes CSAPSDRSYNSPLHF.